The clone carrying this T cell receptor beta chain was counted only a few times. Its antigen is still unknown. The source of the sample is a study of cytomegalovirus exposure and HLA in healthy donors. Study results and limitations: The study labeled 150 to 200 TCR beta chains cytomegalovirus-associated.

With 4 bases clipped from V and 4 bases from J, the junction kept 7 bases outside the gene matches. Germline CDR1 LNHNV, CDR2 YYDKDF (reference sequence). The length of the CDR3 is 17 residues. Produced via immunoSEQ multiplex PCR; TCRdb's table is partial and in-frame only. The table lists about 160,000 clones, about 90% of them singletons, with 5.7% in the top ten. Sequenced: PBMCs. The TCR was taken from a woman aged 25 to 39 in good health and CMV-seronegative. The rearrangement uses TRBV15 and TRBJ2-3, with TRBD2 identical over 14 bases. The CDR3 here is CATSTTSGLAGADTQYF. CDR3 DNA sequence: TGTGCCACCAGCACTACCTCGGGACTAGCGGGAGCAGATACGCAGTATTTT.